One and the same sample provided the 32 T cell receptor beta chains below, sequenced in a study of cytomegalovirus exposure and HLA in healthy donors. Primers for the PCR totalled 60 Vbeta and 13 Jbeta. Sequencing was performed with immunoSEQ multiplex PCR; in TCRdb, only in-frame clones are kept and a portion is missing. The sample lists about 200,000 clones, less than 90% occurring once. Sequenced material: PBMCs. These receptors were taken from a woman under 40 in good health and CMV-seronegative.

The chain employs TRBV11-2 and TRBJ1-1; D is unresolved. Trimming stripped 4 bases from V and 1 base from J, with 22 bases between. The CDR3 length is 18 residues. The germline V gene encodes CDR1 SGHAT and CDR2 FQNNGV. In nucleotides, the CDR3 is TGTGCCAGCAGCTCGGGAAGGGTTGGGAAACCTCAGAACACTGAAGCTTTCTTT. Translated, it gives CASSSGRVGKPQNTEAFF. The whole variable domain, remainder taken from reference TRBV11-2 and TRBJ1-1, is EAGVAQSPRYKIIEKRQSVAFWCNPISGHATLYWYQQILGQGPKLLIQFQNNGVVDDSQLPKDRFSAERLKGVDSTLKIQPAKLEDSAVYLCASSSGRVGKPQNTEAFFGQGTRLTVV.

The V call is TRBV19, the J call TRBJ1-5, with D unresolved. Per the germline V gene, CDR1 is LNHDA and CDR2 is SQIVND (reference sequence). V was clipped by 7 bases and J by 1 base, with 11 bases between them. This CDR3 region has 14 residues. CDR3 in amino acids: CASTNRGSNQPQHF. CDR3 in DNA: TGTGCCAGTACCAATAGAGGGAGCAATCAGCCCCAGCATTTT.

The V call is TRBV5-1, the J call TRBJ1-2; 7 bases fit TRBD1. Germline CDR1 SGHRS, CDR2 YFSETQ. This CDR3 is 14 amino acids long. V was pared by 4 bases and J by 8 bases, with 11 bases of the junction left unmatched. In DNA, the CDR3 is TGCGCCAGCAGCCTCGACGGGGTGGGACAGGGCTACACCTTC. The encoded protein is CASSLDGVGQGYTF.

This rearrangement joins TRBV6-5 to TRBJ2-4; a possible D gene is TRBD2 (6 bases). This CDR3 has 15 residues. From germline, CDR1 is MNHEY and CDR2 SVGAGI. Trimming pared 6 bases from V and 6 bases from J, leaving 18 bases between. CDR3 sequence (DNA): TGTGCCAGCAGCCCCCGGGCGGGACGGGGAAACATTCAGTACTTC. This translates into CASSPRAGRGNIQYF.

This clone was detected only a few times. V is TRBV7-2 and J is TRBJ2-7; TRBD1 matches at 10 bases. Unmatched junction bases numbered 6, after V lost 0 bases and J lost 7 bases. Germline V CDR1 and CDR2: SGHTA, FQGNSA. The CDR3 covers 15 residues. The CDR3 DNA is TGTGCCAGCAGCTTAGCGACAGGGGGCGTGGGTGAGCAGTACTTC. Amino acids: CASSLATGGVGEQYF.

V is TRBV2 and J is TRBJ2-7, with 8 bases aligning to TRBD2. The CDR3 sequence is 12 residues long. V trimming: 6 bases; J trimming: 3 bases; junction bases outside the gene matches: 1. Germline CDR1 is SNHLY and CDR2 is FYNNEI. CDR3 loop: CASSTSGYEQYF. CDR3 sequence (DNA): TGTGCCAGCAGCACTAGCGGCTACGAGCAGTACTTC.

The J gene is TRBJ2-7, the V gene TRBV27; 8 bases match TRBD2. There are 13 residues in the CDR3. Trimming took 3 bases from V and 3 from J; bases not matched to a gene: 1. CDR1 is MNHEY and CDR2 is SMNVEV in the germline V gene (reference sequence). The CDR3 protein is CASSFTSGYEQYF. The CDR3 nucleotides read TGTGCCAGCAGTTTTACTAGCGGCTACGAGCAGTACTTC.

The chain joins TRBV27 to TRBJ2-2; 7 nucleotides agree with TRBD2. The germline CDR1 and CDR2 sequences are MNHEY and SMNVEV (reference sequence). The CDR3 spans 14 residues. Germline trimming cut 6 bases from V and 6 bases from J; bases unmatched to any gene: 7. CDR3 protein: CASSLLRGAGELFF. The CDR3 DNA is TGTGCCAGCAGCCTCTTACGGGGGGCCGGGGAGCTGTTTTTT.

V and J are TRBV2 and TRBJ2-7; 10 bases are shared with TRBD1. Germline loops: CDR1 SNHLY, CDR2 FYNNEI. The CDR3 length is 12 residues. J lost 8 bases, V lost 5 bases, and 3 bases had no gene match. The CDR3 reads CASSSDRGQQYF. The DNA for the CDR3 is TGTGCCAGCAGTTCCGACAGGGGGCAGCAGTACTTC.

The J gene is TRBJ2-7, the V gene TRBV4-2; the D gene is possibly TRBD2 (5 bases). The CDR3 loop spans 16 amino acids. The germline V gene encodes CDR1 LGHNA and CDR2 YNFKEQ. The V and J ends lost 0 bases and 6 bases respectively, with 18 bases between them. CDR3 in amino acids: CASSQDYGLLLSEQYF. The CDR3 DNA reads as TGTGCCAGCAGCCAAGATTACGGACTCTTATTAAGCGAGCAGTACTTC.

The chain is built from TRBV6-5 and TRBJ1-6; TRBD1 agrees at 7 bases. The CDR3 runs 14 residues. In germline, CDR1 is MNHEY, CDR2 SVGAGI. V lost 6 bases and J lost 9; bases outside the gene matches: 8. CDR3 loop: CASRVQGGISPLHF. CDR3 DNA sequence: TGTGCCAGCAGGGTACAAGGGGGCATTTCACCCCTCCACTTT.

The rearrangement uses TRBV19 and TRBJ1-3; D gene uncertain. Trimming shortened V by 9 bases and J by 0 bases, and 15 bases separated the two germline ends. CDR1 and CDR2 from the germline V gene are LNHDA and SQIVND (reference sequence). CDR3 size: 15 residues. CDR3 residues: CASSATQSSGNTIYF. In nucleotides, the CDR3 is TGTGCCAGCTCGGCGACACAATCCTCTGGAAACACCATATATTTT.

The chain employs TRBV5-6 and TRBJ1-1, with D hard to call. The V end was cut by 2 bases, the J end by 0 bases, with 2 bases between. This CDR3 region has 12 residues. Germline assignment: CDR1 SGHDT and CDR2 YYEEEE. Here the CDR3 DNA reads TGTGCCAGCAGCTTCTTGAACACTGAAGCTTTCTTT. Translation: CASSFLNTEAFF.

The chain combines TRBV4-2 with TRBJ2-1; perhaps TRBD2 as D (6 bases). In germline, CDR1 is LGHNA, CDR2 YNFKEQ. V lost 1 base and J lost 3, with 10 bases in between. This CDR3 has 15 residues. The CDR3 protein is CASSQVPSVYNEQFF. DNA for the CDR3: TGTGCCAGCAGCCAAGTGCCTAGCGTCTACAATGAGCAGTTCTTC.

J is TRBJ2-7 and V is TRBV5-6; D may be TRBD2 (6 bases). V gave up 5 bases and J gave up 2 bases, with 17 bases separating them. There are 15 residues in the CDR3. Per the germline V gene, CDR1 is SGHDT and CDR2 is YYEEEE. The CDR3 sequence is CASRQNERVPYEQYF. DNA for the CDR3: TGTGCCAGCAGACAAAACGAGCGGGTACCCTACGAGCAGTACTTC.

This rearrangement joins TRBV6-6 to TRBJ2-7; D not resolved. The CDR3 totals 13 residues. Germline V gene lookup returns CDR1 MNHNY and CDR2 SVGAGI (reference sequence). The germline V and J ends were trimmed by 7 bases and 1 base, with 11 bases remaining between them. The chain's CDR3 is CASNRGNSYEQYF. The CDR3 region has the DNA TGTGCCAGCAACCGCGGAAATTCCTACGAGCAGTACTTC.

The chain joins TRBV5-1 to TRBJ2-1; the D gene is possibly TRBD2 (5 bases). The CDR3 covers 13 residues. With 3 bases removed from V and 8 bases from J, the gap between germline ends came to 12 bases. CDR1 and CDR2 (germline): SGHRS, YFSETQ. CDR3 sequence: CASSSPGIYEQFF. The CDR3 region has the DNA TGCGCCAGCAGCTCTCCGGGGATCTATGAGCAGTTCTTC.

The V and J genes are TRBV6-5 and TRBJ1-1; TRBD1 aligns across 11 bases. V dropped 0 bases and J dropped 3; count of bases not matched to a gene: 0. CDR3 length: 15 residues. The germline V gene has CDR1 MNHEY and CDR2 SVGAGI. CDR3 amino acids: CASSYSDRGHTEAFF. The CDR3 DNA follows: TGTGCCAGCAGTTACTCGGACAGGGGGCACACTGAAGCTTTCTTT.

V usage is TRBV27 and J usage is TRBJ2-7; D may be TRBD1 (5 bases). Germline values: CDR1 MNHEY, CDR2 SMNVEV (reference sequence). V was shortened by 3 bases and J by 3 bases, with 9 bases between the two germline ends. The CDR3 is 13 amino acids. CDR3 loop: CASSLDISYEQYF. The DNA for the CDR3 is TGTGCCAGCAGTTTGGACATTAGCTACGAGCAGTACTTC.

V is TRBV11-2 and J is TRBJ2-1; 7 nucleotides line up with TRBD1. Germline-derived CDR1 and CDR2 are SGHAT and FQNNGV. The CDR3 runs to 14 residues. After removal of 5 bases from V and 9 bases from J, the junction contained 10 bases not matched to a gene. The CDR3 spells CASSRLTGLGEQFF. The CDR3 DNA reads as TGTGCCAGCAGCCGACTGACAGGGTTAGGTGAGCAGTTCTTC.

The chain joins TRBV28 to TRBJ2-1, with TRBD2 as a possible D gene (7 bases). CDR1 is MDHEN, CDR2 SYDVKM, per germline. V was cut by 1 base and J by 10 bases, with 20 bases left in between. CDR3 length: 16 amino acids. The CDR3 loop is CASSLFRRGGGEEQFF. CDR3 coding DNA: TGTGCCAGCAGTTTATTTAGGAGGGGGGGAGGGGAAGAGCAGTTCTTC.

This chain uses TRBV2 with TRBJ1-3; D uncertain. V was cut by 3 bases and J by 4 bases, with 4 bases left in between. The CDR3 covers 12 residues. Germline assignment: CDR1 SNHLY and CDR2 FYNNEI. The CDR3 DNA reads TGTGCCAGCAGTGAGCGGGGAAACACCATATATTTT. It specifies CASSERGNTIYF.

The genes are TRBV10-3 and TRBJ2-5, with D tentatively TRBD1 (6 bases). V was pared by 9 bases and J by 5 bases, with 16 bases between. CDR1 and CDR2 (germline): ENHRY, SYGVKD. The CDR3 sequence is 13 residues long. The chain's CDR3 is CAMASTGDETQYF. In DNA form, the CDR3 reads TGTGCCATGGCGTCGACAGGTGACGAGACCCAGTACTTC.

As DNA, the CDR3 is TGCGCCAGCAGGAGCGGGAACCCCCCCTACGAGCAGTACTTC. Amino acid sequence: CASRSGNPPYEQYF. The chain links TRBV10-2 to TRBJ2-7; TRBD2 matches 7 bases. From germline, CDR1 is WSHSY and CDR2 SAAADI. Trimming cost V 6 bases and J 2 bases; bases outside gene matches: 7. This CDR3 spans 14 amino acids.

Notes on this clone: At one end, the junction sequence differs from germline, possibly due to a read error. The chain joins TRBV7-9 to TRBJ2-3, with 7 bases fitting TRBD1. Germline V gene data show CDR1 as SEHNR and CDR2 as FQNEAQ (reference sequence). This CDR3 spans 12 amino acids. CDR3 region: CSSSPQGSAQYF. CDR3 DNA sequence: TGTTCCAGCAGCCCACAGGGGTCGGCGCAGTATTTT.

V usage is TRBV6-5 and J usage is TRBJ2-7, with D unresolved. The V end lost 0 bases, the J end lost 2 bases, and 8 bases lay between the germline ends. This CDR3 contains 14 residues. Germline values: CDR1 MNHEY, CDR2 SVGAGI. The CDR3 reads CASSYSTQTYEQYF. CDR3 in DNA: TGTGCCAGCAGTTACTCGACTCAAACCTACGAGCAGTACTTC.

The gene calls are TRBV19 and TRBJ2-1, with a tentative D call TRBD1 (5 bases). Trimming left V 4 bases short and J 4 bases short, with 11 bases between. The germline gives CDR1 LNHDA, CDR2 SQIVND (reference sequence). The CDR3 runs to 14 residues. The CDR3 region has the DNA TGTGCCAGTAGTAGCCAGGGAATATACAATGAGCAGTTCTTC. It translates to CASSSQGIYNEQFF. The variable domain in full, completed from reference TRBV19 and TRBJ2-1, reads DGGITQSPKYLFRKEGQNVTLSCEQNLNHDAMYWYRQDPGQGLRLIYYSQIVNDFQKGDIAEGYSVSREKKESFPLTVTSAQKNPTAFYLCASSSQGIYNEQFFGPGTRLTVL.

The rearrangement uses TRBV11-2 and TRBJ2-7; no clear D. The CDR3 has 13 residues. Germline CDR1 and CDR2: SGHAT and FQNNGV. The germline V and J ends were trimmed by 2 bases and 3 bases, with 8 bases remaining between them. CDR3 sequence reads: CASSLIRYYEQYF. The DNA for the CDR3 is TGTGCCAGCAGCTTAATCAGATACTACGAGCAGTACTTC. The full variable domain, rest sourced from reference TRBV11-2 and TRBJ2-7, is EAGVAQSPRYKIIEKRQSVAFWCNPISGHATLYWYQQILGQGPKLLIQFQNNGVVDDSQLPKDRFSAERLKGVDSTLKIQPAKLEDSAVYLCASSLIRYYEQYFGPGTRLTVT.

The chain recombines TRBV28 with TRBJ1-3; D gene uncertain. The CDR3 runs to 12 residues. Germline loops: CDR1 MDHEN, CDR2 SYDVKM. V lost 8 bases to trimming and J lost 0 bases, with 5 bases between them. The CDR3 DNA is TGTGCCAGCGCTAGCTCTGGAAACACCATATATTTT. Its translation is CASASSGNTIYF. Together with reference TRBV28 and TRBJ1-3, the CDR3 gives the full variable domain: DVKVTQSSRYLVKRTGEKVFLECVQDMDHENMFWYRQDPGLGLRLIYFSYDVKMKEKGDIPEGYSVSREKKERFSLILESASTNQTSMYLCASASSGNTIYFGEGSWLTVV.

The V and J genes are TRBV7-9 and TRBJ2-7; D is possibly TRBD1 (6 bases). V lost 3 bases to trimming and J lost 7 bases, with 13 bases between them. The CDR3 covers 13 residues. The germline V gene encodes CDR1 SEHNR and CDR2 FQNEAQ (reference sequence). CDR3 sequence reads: CASSFRQASEQYF. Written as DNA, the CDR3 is TGTGCCAGCAGCTTTCGACAGGCCTCGGAGCAGTACTTC.

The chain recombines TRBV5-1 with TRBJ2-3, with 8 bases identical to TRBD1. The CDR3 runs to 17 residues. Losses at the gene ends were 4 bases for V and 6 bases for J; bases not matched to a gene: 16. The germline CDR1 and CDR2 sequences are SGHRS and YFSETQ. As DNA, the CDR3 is TGCGCCAGCAGCCACGGACAGGGCGGCGACTACTTGGATACGCAGTATTTT. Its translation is CASSHGQGGDYLDTQYF.

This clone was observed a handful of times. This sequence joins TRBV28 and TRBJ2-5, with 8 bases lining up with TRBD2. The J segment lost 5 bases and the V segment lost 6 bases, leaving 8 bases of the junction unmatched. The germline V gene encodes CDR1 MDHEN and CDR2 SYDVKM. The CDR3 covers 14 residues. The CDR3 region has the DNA TGTGCCAGCAGCAAAAGCGGGAGTAGGGAGACCCAGTACTTC. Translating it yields CASSKSGSRETQYF.